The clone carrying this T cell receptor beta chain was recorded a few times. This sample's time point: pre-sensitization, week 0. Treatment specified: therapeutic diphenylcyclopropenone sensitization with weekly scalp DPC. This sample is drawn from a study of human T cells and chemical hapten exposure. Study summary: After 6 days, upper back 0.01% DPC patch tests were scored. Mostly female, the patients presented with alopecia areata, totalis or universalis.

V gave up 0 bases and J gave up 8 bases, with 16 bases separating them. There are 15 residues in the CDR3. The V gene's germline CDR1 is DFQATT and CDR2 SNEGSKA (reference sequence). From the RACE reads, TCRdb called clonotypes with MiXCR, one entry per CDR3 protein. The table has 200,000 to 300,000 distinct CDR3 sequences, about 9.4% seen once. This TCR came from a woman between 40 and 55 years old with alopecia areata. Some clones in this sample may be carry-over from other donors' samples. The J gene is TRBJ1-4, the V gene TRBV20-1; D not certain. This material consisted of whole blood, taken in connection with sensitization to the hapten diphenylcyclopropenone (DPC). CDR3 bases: TGCAGTGCTAGAGATTCCGGCGGCGTAAAAGAAAAACTGTTTTTT. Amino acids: CSARDSGGVKEKLFF.